These 28 T cell receptor beta chains were sequenced from one sample in a study of CD4+ T cells in melanoma. Clones were sequenced by immunoSEQ multiplex PCR, and TCRdb holds only the in-frame ones, with some missing. The table includes around 13,000 clones, roughly 80% detected once. The sample comprised cells from a culture (not recorded whether cultured in vitro). The source is a human donor with melanoma.

The J gene is TRBJ2-1, the V gene TRBV4-2, with 10 bases that match TRBD2. The CDR3 loop spans 18 amino acids. J lost 0 bases, V lost 4 bases, and 9 bases had no gene match. Germline values: CDR1 LGHNA, CDR2 YNFKEQ. The CDR3 sequence is CASSRGGVAGGSYNEQFF. CDR3 nucleotide sequence: TGTGCCAGCAGCCGCGGGGGGGTAGCGGGGGGCTCCTACAATGAGCAGTTCTTC.

The chain links TRBV5-1 to TRBJ1-1, with D hard to call. The ends were cut back, 0 bases at V and 3 bases at J, with 12 bases in the middle. Germline V gives CDR1 SGHRS, CDR2 YFSETQ. The CDR3 totals 15 residues. This CDR3 reads CASSLDGRTDTEAFF. DNA of the CDR3: TGCGCCAGCAGCTTGGACGGAAGAACGGACACTGAAGCTTTCTTT.

The chain employs TRBV29-1 and TRBJ2-3, with D perhaps TRBD2 (5 bases). Trimming removed 4 bases at V and 6 bases at J, with 8 bases between. The CDR3 contains 11 residues. Germline assignment: CDR1 SQVTM and CDR2 ANQGSEA. This CDR3 is CSVVTGDTQYF. The CDR3 DNA reads TGCAGCGTTGTGACGGGGGATACGCAGTATTTT.

The chain combines TRBV11-2 with TRBJ2-5; possible D gene TRBD2, 5 bases. Trimming took 1 base from V and 5 from J, leaving 11 bases between them. Germline V lookup: CDR1 SGHAT, CDR2 FQNNGV. CDR3 length: 14 residues. CDR3 sequence: CASSLARGPETQYF. In DNA form, the CDR3 reads TGTGCCAGCAGCTTAGCTCGGGGTCCCGAGACCCAGTACTTC.

The J gene is TRBJ1-3, the V gene TRBV5-1; D ambiguous. The CDR3 spans 14 residues. The germline V and J ends were trimmed by 3 bases and 0 bases, with 7 bases remaining between them. Looked up from germline, CDR1 is SGHRS and CDR2 is YFSETQ. The CDR3 coding sequence is TGCGCCAGCAGCTCGGAGGGCTCTGGAAACACCATATATTTT. Its protein is CASSSEGSGNTIYF.

This clone appeared a single time. The chain employs TRBV13 and TRBJ2-5, with 9 bases aligning to TRBD2. Germline lookup yields CDR1 PRHDT and CDR2 FYEKMQ (reference sequence). This CDR3 region has 14 residues. V lost 3 bases and J lost 4; bases outside the gene matches: 3. The DNA of the CDR3 is TGTGCCAGCAGCTTGGGTAGCGGGGGAGAGACCCAGTACTTC. The encoded protein is CASSLGSGGETQYF. Full variable domain (rest looked up from reference TRBV13 and TRBJ2-5): AAGVIQSPRHLIKEKRETATLKCYPIPRHDTVYWYQQGPGQDPQFLISFYEKMQSDKGSIPDRFSAQQFSDYHSELNMSSLELGDSALYFCASSLGSGGETQYFGPGTRLLVL.

This rearrangement joins TRBV25-1 to TRBJ2-7; 10 bases match TRBD1. The V gene's germline CDR1 is MGHDK and CDR2 SYGVNS. With V trimmed by 2 bases and J by 3 bases, 7 bases remained unmatched. The CDR3 length is 16 residues. The CDR3 spells CASSEPPGQGVYEQYF. In DNA form, the CDR3 reads TGTGCCAGCAGTGAACCACCCGGACAGGGGGTCTACGAGCAGTACTTC.

V usage is TRBV6-5 and J usage is TRBJ2-2; D gene uncertain. Trimming took 5 bases from V and 2 from J, leaving 9 bases between them. The CDR3 contains 14 residues. Per the germline V gene, CDR1 is MNHEY and CDR2 is SVGAGI. DNA for the CDR3: TGTGCCAGCAGTCTGAGCTTAAACACCGGGGAGCTGTTTTTT. This gives the protein CASSLSLNTGELFF.

V usage is TRBV4-1 and J usage is TRBJ2-2; 8 bases fit TRBD2. The germline V gene has CDR1 MGHRA and CDR2 YSYEKL. This CDR3 has 16 amino acids. After removal of 1 base from V and 5 bases from J, the junction contained 6 bases not matched to a gene. CDR3 protein: CASSQAGGAGTGELFF. The CDR3 region has the DNA TGCGCCAGCAGCCAAGCGGGGGGGGCTGGGACCGGGGAGCTGTTTTTT.

This clone was observed a handful of times. The chain uses TRBV10-2 and TRBJ2-1; TRBD1 or TRBD2 may be the D gene (5 bases each). Germline V gene sequence: CDR1 WSHSY, CDR2 SAAADI. V lost 7 bases and J lost 7, with 17 bases in between. This CDR3 is built from 14 residues. The CDR3 here is CASTSSGTENEQFF. Here the CDR3 DNA reads TGCGCCAGCACGAGCTCCGGGACGGAGAATGAGCAGTTCTTC.

J is TRBJ2-7 and V is TRBV20-1; D possibly corresponds to TRBD2 (5 bases). Germline values: CDR1 DFQATT, CDR2 SNEGSKA (reference sequence). Trimming took off 5 bases at V and 5 bases at J, with 10 bases between the two ends. This CDR3 has 11 amino acids. CDR3 protein: CSARGTHEQYF. CDR3 nucleotides: TGCAGTGCTCGGGGAACCCACGAGCAGTACTTC.

The chain combines TRBV2 with TRBJ1-1; 10 bases match TRBD1. V lost 1 base and J lost 7; bases outside the gene matches: 6. The CDR3 spans 15 residues. Germline V gene lookup returns CDR1 SNHLY and CDR2 FYNNEI. The CDR3 region is CASSEGQGARLEAFF. CDR3 DNA sequence: TGTGCCAGCAGTGAAGGACAGGGGGCCCGCCTTGAAGCTTTCTTT. The full variable domain, rest sourced from reference TRBV2 and TRBJ1-1, is EPEVTQTPSHQVTQMGQEVILRCVPISNHLYFYWYRQILGQKVEFLVSFYNNEISEKSEIFDDQFSVERPDGSNFTLKIRSTKLEDSAMYFCASSEGQGARLEAFFGQGTRLTVV.

This clone came up a few times. The chain is built from TRBV2 and TRBJ2-2; 8 bases agree with TRBD1. From germline, CDR1 is SNHLY and CDR2 FYNNEI. After removal of 8 bases from V and 6 bases from J, the junction contained 5 bases not matched to a gene. There are 13 residues in the CDR3. Here the CDR3 DNA reads TGTGCCAGCCGGACAGGGTCGGCCGGGGAGCTGTTTTTT. Encoded protein: CASRTGSAGELFF.

This sequence joins TRBV29-1 and TRBJ2-7; D not certain. CDR3 length: 13 amino acids. V was trimmed by 3 bases and J by 2 bases, leaving 11 bases between them. Germline assignment: CDR1 SQVTM and CDR2 ANQGSEA. The CDR3 bases are TGCAGCGTTGAGCCAGAGAACACCTACGAGCAGTACTTC. It codes for CSVEPENTYEQYF.

The chain uses TRBV9 and TRBJ1-2; D ambiguous. V was trimmed by 6 bases and J by 8 bases, leaving 20 bases between them. The CDR3 loop spans 14 amino acids. Germline CDR1 is SGDLS and CDR2 is YYNGEE. CDR3 bases: TGTGCCAGCACTGCGGACGGTGAGGATGTGGGCTACACCTTC. This gives the protein CASTADGEDVGYTF.

The chain joins TRBV6-1 to TRBJ1-6; 10 bases map to TRBD1. CDR3 size: 13 residues. Germline-derived CDR1 and CDR2 are MNHNS and SASEGT. Losses at the gene ends were 6 bases for V and 11 bases for J; bases not matched to a gene: 4. The CDR3 DNA reads TGTGCCAGCAGCCGGGACAGGGGCCCACCCCTCCACTTT. Its protein is CASSRDRGPPLHF.

The CDR3 spells CASSPRDRGLAFF. CDR3 nucleotides: TGCGCCAGCAGCCCCCGGGACAGGGGGTTGGCTTTCTTT. This chain connects TRBV5-1 to TRBJ1-1, with TRBD1 matching over 11 bases. The CDR3 has 13 residues. CDR1 is SGHRS, CDR2 YFSETQ, per germline. V shed 4 bases, J shed 11 bases, and the junction held 7 bases outside the gene matches. Full variable domain (rest looked up from reference TRBV5-1 and TRBJ1-1): KAGVTQTPRYLIKTRGQQVTLSCSPISGHRSVSWYQQTPGQGLQFLFEYFSETQRNKGNFPGRFSGRQFSNSRSEMNVSTLELGDSALYLCASSPRDRGLAFFGQGTRLTVV.

The genes are TRBV11-1 and TRBJ1-2; tentatively, D is TRBD1 (5 bases). This CDR3 spans 14 amino acids. The germline V gene encodes CDR1 SGHAT and CDR2 FQDESV (reference sequence). Trimming removed 3 bases from V and 6 bases from J, with 14 bases in between. CDR3 sequence (DNA): TGTGCCAGCAGCTTTGGTCTTGGGGGTAATGGCTACACCTTC. Translated: CASSFGLGGNGYTF.

This chain joins TRBV4-1 and TRBJ2-1; D is undetermined. The CDR3 loop spans 14 amino acids. V gave up 3 bases and J gave up 9 bases, with 15 bases separating them. CDR1 and CDR2 from the germline V gene are MGHRA and YSYEKL. CDR3 amino acids: CASSHPRVGPEQFF. As DNA, the CDR3 is TGCGCCAGCAGCCACCCTCGAGTAGGTCCTGAGCAGTTCTTC.

The genes are TRBV10-1 and TRBJ2-3; 9 nucleotides line up with TRBD2. The V gene's germline CDR1 is WNHNN and CDR2 SYGVQD (reference sequence). The trim removed 4 bases at V and 2 bases at J, leaving 1 base unmatched. The CDR3 runs 14 residues. CDR3 DNA: TGCGCCAGCAGTGTAGCGGGAGCCACAGATACGCAGTATTTT. It encodes CASSVAGATDTQYF.

The chain employs TRBV11-2 and TRBJ1-1, with TRBD1 identical over 9 bases. The J segment lost 4 bases and the V segment lost 5 bases, leaving 8 bases of the junction unmatched. CDR1 and CDR2 (germline): SGHAT, FQNNGV. The CDR3 has 15 residues. This CDR3 is CASSRTGTGSTEAFF. CDR3 DNA sequence: TGTGCCAGCAGCAGAACCGGGACAGGGAGCACTGAAGCTTTCTTT.

V gene TRBV6-6 combines with J gene TRBJ2-3; D remains unclear. V gave up 3 bases and J gave up 3 bases, with 10 bases separating them. The germline V gene has CDR1 MNHNY and CDR2 SVGAGI (reference sequence). The CDR3 spans 14 residues. The CDR3, as DNA: TGTGCCAGCAGTTATACTTTCTTAACAGATACGCAGTATTTT. Its protein is CASSYTFLTDTQYF.

The gene calls are TRBV4-3 and TRBJ2-7; the D is unclear. Looked up from germline, CDR1 is LGHNA and CDR2 is YSLEER. This CDR3 contains 16 residues. V was cut by 0 bases and J by 3 bases, with 15 bases left in between. The CDR3 bases are TGCGCCAGCAGCCAAGATCGGACCCAGCCTTTCTACGAGCAGTACTTC. Its protein product is CASSQDRTQPFYEQYF.

As DNA, the CDR3 is TGTGCCAGCAGCAACAGGGACAGGGAACTTCGTGGCTACACCTTC. As protein: CASSNRDRELRGYTF. The gene calls are TRBV11-2 and TRBJ1-2; 9 bases map to TRBD1. Germline values: CDR1 SGHAT, CDR2 FQNNGV. The trim removed 5 bases at V and 7 bases at J, leaving 11 bases unmatched. CDR3 length: 15 residues.

This sequence joins TRBV7-2 and TRBJ1-2, with a possible D match to TRBD1 (5 bases). V was cut by 5 bases and J by 8 bases, with 15 bases left in between. The length of the CDR3 is 13 residues. Germline values: CDR1 SGHTA, CDR2 FQGNSA. CDR3 loop: CASSPRDSQGYTF. The DNA for the CDR3 is TGTGCCAGCAGCCCCCGGGACTCGCAGGGCTACACCTTC.

The chain links TRBV9 to TRBJ1-2, with a weak D call TRBD1 (6 bases). This CDR3 has 14 residues. Between the trimmed V and J ends, which lost 4 bases and 4 bases, there was a span of 14 bases. The germline V gene encodes CDR1 SGDLS and CDR2 YYNGEE. The CDR3 spells CASSRDTGPYGYTF. CDR3 coding DNA: TGTGCCAGCAGCCGAGATACAGGGCCCTATGGCTACACCTTC.

V is TRBV27 and J is TRBJ2-2; weak D call: TRBD1 (6 bases). V was trimmed by 4 bases and J by 1 base, leaving 13 bases between them. Germline V gene data show CDR1 as MNHEY and CDR2 as SMNVEV (reference sequence). This CDR3 has 16 residues. CDR3 in amino acids: CASSSSGQLNTGELFF. CDR3 in DNA: TGTGCCAGCAGTTCGAGCGGACAGTTGAACACCGGGGAGCTGTTTTTT.

This clone was counted once. V is TRBV7-3 and J is TRBJ1-2, with TRBD1 as a possible D gene (6 bases). Germline V CDR1 and CDR2: SGHTA, FQGTGA. Trimming left V 6 bases short and J 5 bases short, with 13 bases between. This CDR3 is built from 13 residues. The CDR3 region is CASSRDRFYGYTF. The CDR3 region has the DNA TGTGCCAGCAGTCGCGACAGGTTTTATGGCTACACCTTC.